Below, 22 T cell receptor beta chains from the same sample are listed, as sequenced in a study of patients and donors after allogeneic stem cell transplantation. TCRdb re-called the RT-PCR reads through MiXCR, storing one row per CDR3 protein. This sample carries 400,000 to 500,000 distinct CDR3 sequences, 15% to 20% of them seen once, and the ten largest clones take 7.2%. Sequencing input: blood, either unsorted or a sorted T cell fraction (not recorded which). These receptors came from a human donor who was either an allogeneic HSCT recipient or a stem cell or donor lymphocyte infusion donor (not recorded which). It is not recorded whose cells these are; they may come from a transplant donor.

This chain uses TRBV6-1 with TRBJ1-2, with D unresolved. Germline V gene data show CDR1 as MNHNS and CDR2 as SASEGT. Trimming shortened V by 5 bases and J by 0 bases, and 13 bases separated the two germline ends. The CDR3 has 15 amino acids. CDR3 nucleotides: TGTGCCAGCAGTCCCCTCGGGCGGACTAACTATGGCTACACCTTC. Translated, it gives CASSPLGRTNYGYTF.

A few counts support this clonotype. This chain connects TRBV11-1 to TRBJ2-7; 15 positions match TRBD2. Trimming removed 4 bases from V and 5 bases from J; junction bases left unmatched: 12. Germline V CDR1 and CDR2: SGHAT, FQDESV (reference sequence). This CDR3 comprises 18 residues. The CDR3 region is CASSSNTGLAGGRHEQYF. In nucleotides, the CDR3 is TGTGCCAGCAGCTCCAACACGGGACTAGCGGGAGGTCGGCACGAGCAGTACTTC.

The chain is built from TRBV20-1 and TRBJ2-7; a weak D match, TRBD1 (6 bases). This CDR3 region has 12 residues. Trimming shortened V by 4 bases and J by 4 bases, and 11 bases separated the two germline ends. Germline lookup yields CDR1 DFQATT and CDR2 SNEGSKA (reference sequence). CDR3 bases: TGCAGTGCTACCCGGACAGATTACGAGCAGTACTTC. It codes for CSATRTDYEQYF.

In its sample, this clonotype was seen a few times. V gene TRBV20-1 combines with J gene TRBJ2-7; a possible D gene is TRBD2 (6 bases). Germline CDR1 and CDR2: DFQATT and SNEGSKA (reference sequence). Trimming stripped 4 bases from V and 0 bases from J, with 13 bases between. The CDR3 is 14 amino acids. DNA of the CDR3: TGCAGTGCTATTAGGGGACTGAACTCCTACGAGCAGTACTTC. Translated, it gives CSAIRGLNSYEQYF.

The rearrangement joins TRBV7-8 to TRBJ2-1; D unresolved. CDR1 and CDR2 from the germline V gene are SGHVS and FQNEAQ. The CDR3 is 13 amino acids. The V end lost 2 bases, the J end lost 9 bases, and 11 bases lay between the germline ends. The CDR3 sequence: CASSLIAIFEQFF. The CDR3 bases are TGTGCCAGCAGCTTAATTGCGATTTTTGAGCAGTTCTTC.

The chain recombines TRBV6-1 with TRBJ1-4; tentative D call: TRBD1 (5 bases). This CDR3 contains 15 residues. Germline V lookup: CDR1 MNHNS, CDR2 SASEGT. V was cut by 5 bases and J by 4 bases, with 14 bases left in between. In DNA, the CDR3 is TGTGCCAGCAGTCCCCTGCGGGGCCTTAATGAAAAACTGTTTTTT. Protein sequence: CASSPLRGLNEKLFF.

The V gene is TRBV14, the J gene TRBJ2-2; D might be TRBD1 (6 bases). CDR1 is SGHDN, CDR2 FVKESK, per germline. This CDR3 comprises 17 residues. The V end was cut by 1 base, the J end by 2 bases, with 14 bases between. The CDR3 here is CASSQVRGTVNTGELFF. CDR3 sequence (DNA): TGTGCCAGCAGCCAAGTGAGGGGGACGGTAAACACCGGGGAGCTGTTTTTT.

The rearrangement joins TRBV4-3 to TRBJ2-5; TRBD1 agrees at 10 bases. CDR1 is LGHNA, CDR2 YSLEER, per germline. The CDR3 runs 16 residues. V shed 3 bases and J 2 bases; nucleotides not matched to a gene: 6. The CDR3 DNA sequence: TGCGCCAGCAGCCAGGCCGACAGGGGGCGGCAAGAGACCCAGTACTTC. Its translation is CASSQADRGRQETQYF.

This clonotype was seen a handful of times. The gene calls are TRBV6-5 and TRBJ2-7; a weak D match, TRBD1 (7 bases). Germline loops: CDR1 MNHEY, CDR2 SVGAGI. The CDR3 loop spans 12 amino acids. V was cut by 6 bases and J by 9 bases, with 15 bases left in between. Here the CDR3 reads CASRLQGGAQYF. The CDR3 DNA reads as TGTGCCAGCAGACTTCAGGGGGGCGCGCAGTACTTC.

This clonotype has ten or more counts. CDR3 DNA: TGCGCCAGCAGCTTTTGGACTAGCAATATCGGGGAGCTGTTTTTT. It is translated as CASSFWTSNIGELFF. The chain couples TRBV5-1 to TRBJ2-2; 8 bases are a match to TRBD2. This CDR3 spans 15 amino acids. In germline, CDR1 is SGHRS, CDR2 YFSETQ. V trimming: 2 bases; J trimming: 7 bases; junction bases outside the gene matches: 7.

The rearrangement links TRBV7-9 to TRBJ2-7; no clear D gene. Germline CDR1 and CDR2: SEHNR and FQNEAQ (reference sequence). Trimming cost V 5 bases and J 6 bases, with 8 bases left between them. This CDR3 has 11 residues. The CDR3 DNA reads TGTGCCAGCAGCGACCGAAGCGAGCAGTACTTC. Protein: CASSDRSEQYF.

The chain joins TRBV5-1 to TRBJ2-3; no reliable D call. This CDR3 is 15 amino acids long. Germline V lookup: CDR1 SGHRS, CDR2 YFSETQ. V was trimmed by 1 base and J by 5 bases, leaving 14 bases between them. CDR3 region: CASSLRVSSGDTQYF. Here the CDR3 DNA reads TGCGCCAGCAGCTTGAGGGTGTCTTCGGGAGATACGCAGTATTTT.

The CDR3, as DNA: TGTGCCAGCAGCCAAAGGTCTTATAGCAATCAGCCCCAGCATTTT. It codes for CASSQRSYSNQPQHF. This chain links TRBV4-2 with TRBJ1-5; no clear D. With 2 bases removed from V and 0 bases from J, the gap between germline ends came to 8 bases. Germline CDR1 is LGHNA and CDR2 is YNFKEQ. CDR3 length equals 15 residues.

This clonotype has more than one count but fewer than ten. CDR3 sequence: CASSPLGAGQGGGEQYF. The CDR3 nucleotides are TGCGCCAGCAGCCCCCTTGGGGCAGGGCAGGGCGGGGGCGAGCAGTACTTC. The chain uses TRBV4-1 and TRBJ2-7; 7 bases match TRBD2. The CDR3 is 17 residues long. CDR1 is MGHRA, CDR2 YSYEKL, per germline. V was pared by 4 bases and J by 6 bases, with 18 bases of the junction left unmatched.

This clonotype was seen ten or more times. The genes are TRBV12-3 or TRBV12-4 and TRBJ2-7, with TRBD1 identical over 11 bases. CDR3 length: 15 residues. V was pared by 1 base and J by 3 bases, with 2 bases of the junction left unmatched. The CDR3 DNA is TGTGCCAGCAGTTTAGGGACAGGGGGCTACTACGAGCAGTACTTC. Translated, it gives CASSLGTGGYYEQYF.

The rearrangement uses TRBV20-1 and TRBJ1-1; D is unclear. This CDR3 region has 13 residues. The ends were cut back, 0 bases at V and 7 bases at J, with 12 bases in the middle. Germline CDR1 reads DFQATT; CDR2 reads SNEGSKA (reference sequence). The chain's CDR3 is CSARDHGMVEAFF. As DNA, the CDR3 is TGCAGTGCTAGAGATCACGGGATGGTTGAAGCTTTCTTT.

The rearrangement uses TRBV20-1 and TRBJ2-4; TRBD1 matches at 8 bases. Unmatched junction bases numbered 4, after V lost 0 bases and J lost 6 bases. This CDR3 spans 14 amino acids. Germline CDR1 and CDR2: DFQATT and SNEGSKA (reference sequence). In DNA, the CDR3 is TGCAGTGCTAGAGATGTCAGGGGGCGAAACATTCAGTACTTC. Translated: CSARDVRGRNIQYF.

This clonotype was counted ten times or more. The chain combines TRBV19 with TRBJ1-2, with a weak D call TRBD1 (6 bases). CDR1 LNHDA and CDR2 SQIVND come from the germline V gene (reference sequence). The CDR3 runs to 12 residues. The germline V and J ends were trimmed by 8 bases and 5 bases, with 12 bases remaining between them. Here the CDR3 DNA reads TGTGCCAGTGGCGACAGGCGGTATGGCTACACCTTC. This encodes CASGDRRYGYTF.

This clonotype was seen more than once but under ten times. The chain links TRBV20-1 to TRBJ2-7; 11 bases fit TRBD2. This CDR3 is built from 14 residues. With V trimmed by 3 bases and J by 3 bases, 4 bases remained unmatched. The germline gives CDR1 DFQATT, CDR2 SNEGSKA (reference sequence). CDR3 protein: CSASWGTSGYEQYF. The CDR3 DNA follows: TGCAGTGCTAGTTGGGGGACTAGCGGCTACGAGCAGTACTTC.

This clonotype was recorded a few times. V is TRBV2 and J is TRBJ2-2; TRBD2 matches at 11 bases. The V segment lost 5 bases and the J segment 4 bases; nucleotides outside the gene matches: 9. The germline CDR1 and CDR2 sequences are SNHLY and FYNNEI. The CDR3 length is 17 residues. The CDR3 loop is CASSPRGSGRGTGELFF. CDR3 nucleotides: TGTGCCAGCAGTCCTAGAGGTAGCGGGAGGGGCACCGGGGAGCTGTTTTTT.

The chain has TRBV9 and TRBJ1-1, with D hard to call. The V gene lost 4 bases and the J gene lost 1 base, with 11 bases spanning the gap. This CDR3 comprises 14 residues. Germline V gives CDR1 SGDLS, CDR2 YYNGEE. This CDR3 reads CASSTRWANTEAFF. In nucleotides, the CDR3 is TGTGCCAGCAGCACCCGGTGGGCGAACACTGAAGCTTTCTTT.

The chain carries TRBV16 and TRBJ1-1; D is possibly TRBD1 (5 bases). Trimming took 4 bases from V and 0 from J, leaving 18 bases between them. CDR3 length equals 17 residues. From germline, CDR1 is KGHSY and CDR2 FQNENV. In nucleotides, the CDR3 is TGTGCCAGCAGCCCCTCACGGGGACGAGTGGTGAACACTGAAGCTTTCTTT. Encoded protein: CASSPSRGRVVNTEAFF.